The clone carrying this T cell receptor (beta chain) was seen a handful of times. Its antigen is still unknown. Germline V lookup: CDR1 MDHEN, CDR2 SYDVKM. Trimming shortened V by 5 bases and J by 2 bases, and 7 bases separated the two germline ends. CDR3 length: 14 residues. The entry originates in a study of regulatory T cells in long-lasting Graves disease. Regarding the study as a whole: Persistent disease samples used TRBV28, TRBJ1-2 and TRBJ2-5 preferentially. Peripheral blood, not thyroid tissue, was the sole material studied.

Arm-PCR of CDR3 regions with iRepertoire HTBI primers generated TCR beta libraries. From the multiplex PCR reads, TCRdb called clonotypes with MiXCR, one entry per CDR3 protein. The table records approximately 360,000 distinct CDR3 sequences, around 23% of them present only once. Time point noted: persistent/refractory GD, antithyroid drugs over 5 years with positive TRAb. The TCR library used RNA extracted from PBMCs. Sequencing used peripheral blood mononuclear cells (PBMCs), obtained when the disease was refractory, from a patient treated with antithyroid drugs. This receptor was obtained from a woman aged 35 to 49 with Graves disease. This sequence joins TRBV28 and TRBJ2-6, with D hard to call. CDR3 nucleotides: TGTGCCAGCAGTCCGCAGGCTGGGGCCAACGTCCTGACTTTC. Encoded protein: CASSPQAGANVLTF.